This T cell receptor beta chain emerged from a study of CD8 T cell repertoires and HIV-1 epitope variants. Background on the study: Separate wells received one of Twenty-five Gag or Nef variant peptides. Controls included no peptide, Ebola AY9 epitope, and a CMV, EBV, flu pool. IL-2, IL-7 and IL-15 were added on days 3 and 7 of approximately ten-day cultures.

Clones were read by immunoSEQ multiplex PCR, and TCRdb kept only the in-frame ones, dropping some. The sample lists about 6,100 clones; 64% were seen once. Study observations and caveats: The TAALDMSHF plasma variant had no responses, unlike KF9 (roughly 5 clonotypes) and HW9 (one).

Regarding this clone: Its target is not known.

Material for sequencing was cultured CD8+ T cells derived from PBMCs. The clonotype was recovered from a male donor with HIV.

The CDR3 loop reads CSVLWVSSYNEQFF. The CDR3 DNA sequence: TGCAGCGTTCTTTGGGTAAGCTCCTACAATGAGCAGTTCTTC. V usage is TRBV29-1 and J usage is TRBJ2-1, with D unclear. The V gene lost 5 bases and the J gene lost 0 bases, with 11 bases spanning the gap. CDR1 and CDR2 from the germline V gene are SQVTM and ANQGSEA. The CDR3 is 14 residues long.